This T cell receptor beta chain was recovered during a study of neurological immune-mediated disorders. For the study at large: Of the multiple sclerosis patients, approximately 35 in total, roughly 30 were relapsing-remitting and 3 were secondary progressive.

TCRdb re-analysed the 5' RACE reads in MiXCR, keeping a single row per CDR3 protein. This sample carries around 58,000 distinct CDR3 sequences, 3% to 4% of them seen once, and the ten largest clones take approximately 6.6%. The V segment lost 6 bases and the J segment 10 bases; nucleotides outside the gene matches: 5. The CDR3 covers 12 residues. There are many counts of this clonotype. This chain uses TRBV12-3 or TRBV12-4 with TRBJ1-3; TRBD1 agrees at 8 bases. Material: PBMCs. The receptor was derived from an older woman with multiple sclerosis. This chain's CDR3 is CASRRTGRTIYF. CDR3 coding DNA: TGTGCCAGCAGAAGGACAGGGAGAACCATATATTTT.